The clone carrying this TCR beta chain has a count of ten or more. The record originates from a study of T cells in Graves' hyperthyroidism and ophthalmopathy. Study at large: Once the initial diagnosis was made, peripheral blood was obtained before any treatment.

The CDR3 has 12 residues. Germline V CDR1 and CDR2: DFQATT, SNEGSKA (reference sequence). Deletions cut 1 base from V and 8 bases from J, with 10 bases between. There were TCR beta CDR3 regions amplified from RNA transcripts. First-round RT-PCR with HTBI primers amplified the TCR CDR3 region. From the multiplex PCR reads, TCRdb called clonotypes with MiXCR, one entry per CDR3 protein. The sample has 240,000 or so distinct CDR3 sequences, over 15% seen once. Exclusion of patients followed from uncontrolled infection, other autoimmune disease, pregnancy or lactation. Diagnoses used clinical symptoms, serum thyroxine and TRAb, thyroid ultrasound and orbital computed tomography.

Sequencing used blood. This receptor was obtained from a woman aged 18-29 years with Graves' ophthalmopathy. The V call is TRBV20-1, the J call TRBJ2-3, with D hard to call. CDR3 in amino acids: CSARAGPSTQYF. The CDR3 DNA follows: TGCAGTGCTAGAGCGGGCCCGTCTACGCAGTATTTT.